This T cell receptor (beta chain) was captured by sequencing in a study of blood T cell repertoires in COVID-19. Study-level information: Samples came from the United States, Italy and Spain, spanning acute and convalescent COVID-19. The analysed material was cDNA or gDNA that came from T cells, B-cell-depleted T cells, or PBMCs.

Methods used by the authors: Estimated nucleated cell counts came from reference gene primer amplification. Repertoires were generated with immunoSEQ multiplex PCR, while TCRdb's copy carries only in-frame clones and drops some. V and J calls and clone size follow that table, whereas D and trimming were derived from the DNA. The data show approximately 99,000 clones, 70% to 90% seen once. This clone was recorded a few times. Losses at the gene ends were 8 bases for V and 3 bases for J; bases not matched to a gene: 6. In germline, CDR1 is ENHRY, CDR2 SYGVKD. The CDR3 sequence is 14 residues long. The sample was peripheral blood. J is TRBJ2-5 and V is TRBV10-3; 10 bases fit TRBD1. The receptor comes from a human donor in a cohort sampled during active COVID-19. The CDR3 DNA sequence: TGTGCCATCTCGTCGGGACAGGGGAAAGAGACCCAGTACTTC. It yields the protein CAISSGQGKETQYF.